The rows below give T cell receptor beta chains drawn from one sample of a study of Ad26.COV2.S vaccination and SARS-CoV-2 variants. The protocol was immunoSEQ multiplex PCR, while the TCRdb copy is restricted to in-frame clones and leaves out a portion. This sample has about 180,000 clones, with around nine tenths found just once. The sample here was peripheral blood, taken after recovery from COVID-19. All receptors derive from a human donor who had recovered from COVID-19. The CDR3 runs from the conserved cysteine through the conserved F or W. D genes are given only for firm matches. Expanded clones are given a class, and other clones once, few, many or no size at all.

>TRBV3-1/TRBV3-2|NA|TRBJ2-5|NA
TGTGCCAGCAGCCAAGATCCGGCGGGGAGGCCCGTGGAGACCCAGTACTTC
CASSQDPAGRPVETQYF
>TRBV4-1|NA|TRBJ2-7|NA
TGCGCCAGCAGCCAAGAAGCAGGGACTCCTTCCTACGAGCAGTACTTC
CASSQEAGTPSYEQYF
>TRBV4-2|NA|TRBJ2-5|NA
TGTGCCAGCAGCCAAGATGCTAAGGATGGGGGTGAGACCCAGTACTTC
CASSQDAKDGGETQYF
>TRBV10-2|few|TRBJ2-7|NA
TGCGCCAGCAGTGAGGGAGGGAGCTCCTACGAGCAGTACTTC
CASSEGGSSYEQYF
>TRBV12-3/TRBV12-4|NA|TRBJ2-2|NA
TGTGCCAGCAGGCAACAGGGCACCGGGGAGCTGTTTTTT
CASRQQGTGELFF
>TRBV7-2|NA|TRBJ2-2|NA
TGTGCCAGCAGCCTCAAGGGGGGACAGATGATCACCGGGGAGCTGTTTTTT
CASSLKGGQMITGELFF
>TRBV5-4|NA|TRBJ2-5|TRBD2
TGTGCCAGCAGCATAACCGGGACTAGCAGAGATAAAGAGACCCAGTACTTC
CASSITGTSRDKETQYF
>TRBV5-1|NA|TRBJ2-1|TRBD2
TGCGCCAGCAGCTCACTAGCGGGAGGGTTTGCCAATGAGCAGTTCTTC
CASSSLAGGFANEQFF
>TRBV5-4|NA|TRBJ2-2|TRBD1
TGTGCCAGCAGCCCCCGGACAGGGGGCGGCACCGGGGAGCTGTTTTTT
CASSPRTGGGTGELFF
>TRBV4-2|few|TRBJ2-1|NA
TGTGCCAGCAGCCAAGAACAAAGTTCATATGAGCAGTTCTTC
CASSQEQSSYEQFF
>TRBV5-1|NA|TRBJ2-5|TRBD2
TGCGCCAGCAGCTCAGGGGCTAGCGGGGGCCAAGAGACCCAGTACTTC
CASSSGASGGQETQYF
>TRBV4-2|once|TRBJ1-1|NA
TGTGCCAGCAGCCAAGATCGCGAGGGGTCCGGTGAAGCTTTCTTT
CASSQDREGSGEAFF
>TRBV29-1|NA|TRBJ2-7|NA
TGCAGCGTTGCCTTGCATGGGTACGAGCAGTACTTC
CSVALHGYEQYF
>TRBV30|NA|TRBJ2-5|NA
TGTGCCTGGAGTGTACTCCCGCGAGGGATGGGGGAGACCCAGTACTTC
CAWSVLPRGMGETQYF
>TRBV4-1|NA|TRBJ1-5|NA
TGCGCCAGCAGCCAAGACGGACAGATATCTCAGCCCCAGCATTTT
CASSQDGQISQPQHF